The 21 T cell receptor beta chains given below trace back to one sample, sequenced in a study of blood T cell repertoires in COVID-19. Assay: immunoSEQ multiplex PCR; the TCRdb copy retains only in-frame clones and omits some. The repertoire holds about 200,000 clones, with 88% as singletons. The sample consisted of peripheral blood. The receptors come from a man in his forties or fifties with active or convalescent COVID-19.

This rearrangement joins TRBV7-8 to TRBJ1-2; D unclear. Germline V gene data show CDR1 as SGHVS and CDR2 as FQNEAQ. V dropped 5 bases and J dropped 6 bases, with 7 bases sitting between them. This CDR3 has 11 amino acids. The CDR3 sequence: CASSPLDGYTF. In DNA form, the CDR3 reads TGTGCCAGCAGCCCTTTAGATGGCTACACCTTC. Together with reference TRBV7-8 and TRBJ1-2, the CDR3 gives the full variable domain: GAGVSQSPRYKVAKRGQDVALRCDPISGHVSLFWYQQALGQGPEFLTYFQNEAQLDKSGLPSDRFFAERPEGSVSTLKIQRTQQEDSAVYLCASSPLDGYTFGSGTRLTVV.

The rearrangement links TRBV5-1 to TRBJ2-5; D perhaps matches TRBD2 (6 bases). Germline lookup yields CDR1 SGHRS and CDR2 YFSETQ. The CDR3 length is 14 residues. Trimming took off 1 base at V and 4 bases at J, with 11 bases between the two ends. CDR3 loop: CASSLRGSGETQYF. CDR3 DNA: TGCGCCAGCAGCTTGCGCGGTAGCGGAGAGACCCAGTACTTC.

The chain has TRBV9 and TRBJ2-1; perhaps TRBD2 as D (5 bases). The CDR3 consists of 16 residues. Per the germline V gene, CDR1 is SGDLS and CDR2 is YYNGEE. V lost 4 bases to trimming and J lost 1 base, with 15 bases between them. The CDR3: CASSPPTWESYNEQFF. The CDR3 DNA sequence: TGTGCCAGCAGCCCCCCGACCTGGGAGTCCTACAATGAGCAGTTCTTC.

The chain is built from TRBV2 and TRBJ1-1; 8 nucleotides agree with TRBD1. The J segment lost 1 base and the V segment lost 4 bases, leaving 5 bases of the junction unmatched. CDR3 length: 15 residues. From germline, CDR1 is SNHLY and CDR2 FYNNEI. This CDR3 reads CASSAQGAGNTEAFF. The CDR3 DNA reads TGTGCCAGCAGTGCCCAGGGGGCAGGGAACACTGAAGCTTTCTTT.

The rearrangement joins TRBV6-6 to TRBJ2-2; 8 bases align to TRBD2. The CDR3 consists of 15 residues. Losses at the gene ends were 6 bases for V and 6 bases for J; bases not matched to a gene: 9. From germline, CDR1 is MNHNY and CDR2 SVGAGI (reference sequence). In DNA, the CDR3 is TGTGCCAGCAGCTCCGGGACTAGATCTCCCGGGGAGCTGTTTTTT. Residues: CASSSGTRSPGELFF.

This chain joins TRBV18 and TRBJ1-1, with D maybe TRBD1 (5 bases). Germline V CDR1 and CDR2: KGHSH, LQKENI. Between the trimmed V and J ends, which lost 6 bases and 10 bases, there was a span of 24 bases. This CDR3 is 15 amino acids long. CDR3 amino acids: CASSQRGEVLIGAFF. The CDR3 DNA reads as TGTGCCAGCTCCCAGCGGGGGGAGGTTCTTATCGGAGCTTTCTTT.

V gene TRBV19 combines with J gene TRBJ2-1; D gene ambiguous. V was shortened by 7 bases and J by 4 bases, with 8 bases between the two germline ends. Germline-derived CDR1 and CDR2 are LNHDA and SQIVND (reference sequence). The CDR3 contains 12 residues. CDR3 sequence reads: CASKADYNEQFF. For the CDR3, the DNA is TGTGCCAGTAAGGCGGATTACAATGAGCAGTTCTTC.

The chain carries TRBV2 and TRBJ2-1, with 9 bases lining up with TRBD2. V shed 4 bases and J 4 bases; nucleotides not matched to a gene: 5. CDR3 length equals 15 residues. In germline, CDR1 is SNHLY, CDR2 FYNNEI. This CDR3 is CASSVLAGGYNEQFF. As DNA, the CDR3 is TGTGCCAGCAGTGTACTAGCGGGTGGGTACAATGAGCAGTTCTTC.

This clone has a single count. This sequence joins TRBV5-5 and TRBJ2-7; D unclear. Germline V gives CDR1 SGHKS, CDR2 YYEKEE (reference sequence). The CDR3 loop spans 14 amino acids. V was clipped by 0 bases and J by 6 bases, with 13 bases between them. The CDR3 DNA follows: TGTGCCAGCAGCTTGGGGTCCAGTATCTTCGAGCAGTACTTC. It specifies CASSLGSSIFEQYF. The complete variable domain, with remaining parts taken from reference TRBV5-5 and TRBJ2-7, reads DAGVTQSPTHLIKTRGQQVTLRCSPISGHKSVSWYQQVLGQGPQFIFQYYEKEERGRGNFPDRFSARQFPNYSSELNVNALLLGDSALYLCASSLGSSIFEQYFGPGTRLTVT.

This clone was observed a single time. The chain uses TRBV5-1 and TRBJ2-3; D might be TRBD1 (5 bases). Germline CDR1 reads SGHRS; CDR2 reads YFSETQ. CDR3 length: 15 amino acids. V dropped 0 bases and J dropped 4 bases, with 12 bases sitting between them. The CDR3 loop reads CASSLASQGSDTQYF. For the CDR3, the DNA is TGCGCCAGCAGCTTGGCTTCGCAGGGTTCAGATACGCAGTATTTT.

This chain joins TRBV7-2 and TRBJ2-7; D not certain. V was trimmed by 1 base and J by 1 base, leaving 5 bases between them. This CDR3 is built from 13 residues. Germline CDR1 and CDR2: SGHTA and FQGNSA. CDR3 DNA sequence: TGTGCCAGCAGCTTAGGGCGGTCCTACGAGCAGTACTTC. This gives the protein CASSLGRSYEQYF.

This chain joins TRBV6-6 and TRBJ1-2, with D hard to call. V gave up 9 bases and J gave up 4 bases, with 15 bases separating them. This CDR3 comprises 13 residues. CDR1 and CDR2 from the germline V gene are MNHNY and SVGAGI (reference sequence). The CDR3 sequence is CASKFGVGYGYTF. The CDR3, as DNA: TGTGCCAGTAAATTCGGGGTCGGCTATGGCTACACCTTC.

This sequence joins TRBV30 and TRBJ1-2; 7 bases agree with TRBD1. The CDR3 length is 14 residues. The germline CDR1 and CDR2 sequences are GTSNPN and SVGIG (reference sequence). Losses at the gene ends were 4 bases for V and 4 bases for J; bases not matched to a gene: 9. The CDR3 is CAWTIRQGSYGYTF. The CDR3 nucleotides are TGTGCCTGGACCATCCGACAGGGCAGCTATGGCTACACCTTC. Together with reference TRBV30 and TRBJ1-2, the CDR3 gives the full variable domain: SQTIHQWPATLVQPVGSPLSLECTVEGTSNPNLYWYRQAAGRGLQLLFYSVGIGQISSEVPQNLSASRPQDRQFILSSKKLLLSDSGFYLCAWTIRQGSYGYTFGSGTRLTVV.

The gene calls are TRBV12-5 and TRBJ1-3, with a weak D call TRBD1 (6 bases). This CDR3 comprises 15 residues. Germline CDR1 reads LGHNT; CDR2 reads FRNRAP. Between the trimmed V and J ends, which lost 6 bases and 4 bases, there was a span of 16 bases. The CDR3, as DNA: TGTGCTAGTGGCTCGGGGGGCTTGTCCGGAAACACCATATATTTT. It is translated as CASGSGGLSGNTIYF.

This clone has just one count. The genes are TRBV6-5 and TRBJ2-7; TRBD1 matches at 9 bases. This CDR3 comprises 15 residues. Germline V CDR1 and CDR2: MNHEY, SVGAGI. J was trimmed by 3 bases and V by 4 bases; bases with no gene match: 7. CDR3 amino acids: CASSFTPGQGYEQYF. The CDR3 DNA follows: TGTGCCAGCAGTTTTACTCCGGGACAGGGCTACGAGCAGTACTTC.

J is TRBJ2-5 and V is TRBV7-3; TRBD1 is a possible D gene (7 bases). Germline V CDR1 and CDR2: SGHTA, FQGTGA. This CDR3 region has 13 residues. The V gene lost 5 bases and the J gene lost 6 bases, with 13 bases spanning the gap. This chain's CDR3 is CASSDQGGQTQYF. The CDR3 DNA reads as TGTGCCAGCAGCGATCAGGGGGGACAGACCCAGTACTTC.

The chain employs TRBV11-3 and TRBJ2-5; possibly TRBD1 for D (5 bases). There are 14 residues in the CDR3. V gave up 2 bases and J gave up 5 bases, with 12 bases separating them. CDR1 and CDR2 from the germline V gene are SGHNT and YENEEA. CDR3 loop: CASSLSGAGETQYF. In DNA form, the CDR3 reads TGTGCCAGCAGCTTATCTGGGGCAGGGGAGACCCAGTACTTC.

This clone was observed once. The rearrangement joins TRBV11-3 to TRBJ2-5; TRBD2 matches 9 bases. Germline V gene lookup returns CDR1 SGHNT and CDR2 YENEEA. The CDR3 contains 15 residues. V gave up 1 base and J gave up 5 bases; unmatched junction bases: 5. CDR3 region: CASSLVAGVRETQYF. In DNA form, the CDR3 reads TGTGCCAGCAGCTTAGTAGCGGGAGTCAGGGAGACCCAGTACTTC.

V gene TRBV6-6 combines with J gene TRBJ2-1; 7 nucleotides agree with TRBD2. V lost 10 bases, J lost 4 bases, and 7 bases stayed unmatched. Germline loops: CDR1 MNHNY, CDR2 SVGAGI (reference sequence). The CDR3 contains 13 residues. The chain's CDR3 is CATRWGGYNEQFF. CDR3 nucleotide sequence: TGTGCCACCCGTTGGGGGGGTTACAATGAGCAGTTCTTC.

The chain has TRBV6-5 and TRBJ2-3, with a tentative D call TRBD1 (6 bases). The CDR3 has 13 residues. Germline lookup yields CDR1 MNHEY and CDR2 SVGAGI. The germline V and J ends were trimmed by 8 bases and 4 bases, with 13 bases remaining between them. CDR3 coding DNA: TGTGCCAGCGGACGGACAGTCTCAGATACGCAGTATTTT. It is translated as CASGRTVSDTQYF.

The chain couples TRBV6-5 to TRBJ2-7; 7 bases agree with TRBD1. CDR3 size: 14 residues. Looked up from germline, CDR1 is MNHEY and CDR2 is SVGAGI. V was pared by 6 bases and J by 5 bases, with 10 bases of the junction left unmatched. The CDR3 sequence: CASSRDRTFDEQYF. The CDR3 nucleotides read TGTGCCAGCAGCCGGGACAGAACCTTCGACGAGCAGTACTTC.